The 12 T cell receptor beta chains in this list originate from one sample, sequenced in a study of T cells in Graves' hyperthyroidism and ophthalmopathy. The investigators amplified TCR beta CDR3 regions from RNA transcripts. An initial round of RT-PCR targeting the TCR CDR3 relied on the HTBI primer set. MiXCR, run by TCRdb on the multiplex PCR reads, gives a single entry per CDR3 protein. Found here are hundreds of thousands of distinct CDR3 sequences, approximately 15% of them singletons; the top ten hold about 10%. Specimen: blood. The receptors were sampled from a woman aged 18 to 35 with Graves' hyperthyroidism.

The chain couples TRBV4-1 to TRBJ1-2; tentatively, D is TRBD1 (5 bases). The CDR3 length is 17 residues. With 0 bases removed from V and 4 bases from J, the gap between germline ends came to 18 bases. Germline CDR1 is MGHRA and CDR2 is YSYEKL. The CDR3 DNA sequence: TGCGCCAGCAGCCAAGATAGAGGAACAGGAGACTCCTATGGCTACACCTTC. Translated: CASSQDRGTGDSYGYTF.

The chain joins TRBV27 to TRBJ2-7; TRBD1 matches 8 bases. Germline-derived CDR1 and CDR2 are MNHEY and SMNVEV (reference sequence). There are 14 residues in the CDR3. The J segment lost 3 bases and the V segment lost 4 bases, leaving 5 bases of the junction unmatched. CDR3 protein: CASSSGQAFYEQYF. DNA of the CDR3: TGTGCCAGCAGTTCGGGACAGGCTTTCTACGAGCAGTACTTC.

This clonotype showed up just a few times. The chain uses TRBV3-1 and TRBJ1-6; a weak D match, TRBD1 (5 bases). Germline lookup yields CDR1 LGHDT and CDR2 YNNKEL (reference sequence). The V and J ends lost 1 base and 10 bases respectively, with 17 bases between them. The CDR3 spans 16 residues. The CDR3 is CASSQALLAGDSPLHF. In DNA, the CDR3 is TGTGCCAGCAGCCAAGCTCTATTAGCCGGGGACTCACCCCTCCACTTT.

This clonotype was counted only a few times. This chain joins TRBV9 and TRBJ2-7, with 7 bases lining up with TRBD2. This CDR3 contains 15 residues. After removal of 0 bases from V and 0 bases from J, the junction contained 3 bases not matched to a gene. Germline lookup yields CDR1 SGDLS and CDR2 YYNGEE. In DNA, the CDR3 is TGTGCCAGCAGCGTAGACGGCGGGAGCTCCTACGAGCAGTACTTC. Its protein is CASSVDGGSSYEQYF. Complete variable domain (other parts from reference TRBV9 and TRBJ2-7): DSGVTQTPKHLITATGQRVTLRCSPRSGDLSVYWYQQSLDQGLQFLIQYYNGEERAKGNILERFSAQQFPDLHSELNLSSLELGDSALYFCASSVDGGSSYEQYFGPGTRLTVT.

This chain links TRBV12-3 or TRBV12-4 with TRBJ1-5; D gene ambiguous. The CDR3 loop spans 14 amino acids. Trimming pared 6 bases from V and 2 bases from J, leaving 11 bases between. The CDR3 nucleotides read TGTGCCAGCAGATCGTCCTGGGGCAATCAGCCCCAGCATTTT. Encoded protein: CASRSSWGNQPQHF.

In this sample, this clonotype turned up many times. The J gene is TRBJ2-7, the V gene TRBV6-1; D remains ambiguous. Germline V CDR1 and CDR2: MNHNS, SASEGT. This CDR3 spans 14 amino acids. The V end lost 5 bases, the J end lost 0 bases, and 11 bases lay between the germline ends. The CDR3 nucleotides read TGTGCCAGCAGTCCTCCCAGGAGCTCCTACGAGCAGTACTTC. It codes for CASSPPRSSYEQYF.

The chain links TRBV7-2 to TRBJ2-3; D unresolved. In germline, CDR1 is SGHTA, CDR2 FQGNSA. The CDR3 sequence is 13 residues long. V was cut by 5 bases and J by 2 bases, with 8 bases left in between. For the CDR3, the DNA is TGTGCCAGCAGCCACTCCCACACAGATACGCAGTATTTT. This gives the protein CASSHSHTDTQYF.

This clonotype was found many times. V is TRBV2 and J is TRBJ2-3; no clear D. Deletions cut 2 bases from V and 6 bases from J, with 12 bases between. CDR1 and CDR2 (germline): SNHLY, FYNNEI. The CDR3 is 14 residues long. The CDR3 region is CASSEIPLGDTQYF. CDR3 coding DNA: TGTGCCAGCAGTGAAATCCCCTTGGGGGATACGCAGTATTTT.

The sample holds many counts of this clonotype. One junction end does not reproduce the germline sequence, and a read error may be involved. The chain is built from TRBV11-2 and TRBJ1-1; possibly TRBD1 for D (6 bases). From germline, CDR1 is SGHAT and CDR2 FQNNGV. This CDR3 is 14 amino acids long. The CDR3 reads CASSLDQGPPEAFF. The CDR3, as DNA: TGTGCCAGCAGCCTAGACCAGGGGCCCCCTGAAGCTTTCTTT.

This clonotype was seen ten or more times. J is TRBJ2-7 and V is TRBV13, with 10 positions matching TRBD2. CDR3 size: 15 residues. J lost 2 bases, V lost 4 bases, and 5 bases had no gene match. The V gene's germline CDR1 is PRHDT and CDR2 FYEKMQ (reference sequence). DNA for the CDR3: TGTGCCAGCAGCTCTATAGCGGGAGGCCCCTACGAGCAGTACTTC. It yields the protein CASSSIAGGPYEQYF.

This clonotype was observed many times. This rearrangement joins TRBV11-2 to TRBJ2-1; D unresolved. The V gene's germline CDR1 is SGHAT and CDR2 FQNNGV. The CDR3 has 14 residues. Trimming cost V 2 bases and J 3 bases, with 8 bases left between them. CDR3 bases: TGTGCCAGCAGCTTACGCTATGGCTACAATGAGCAGTTCTTC. This translates into CASSLRYGYNEQFF.

This clonotype was counted between two and nine times. V gene TRBV4-1 combines with J gene TRBJ2-3, with 9 positions matching TRBD2. Germline-derived CDR1 and CDR2 are MGHRA and YSYEKL. J gave up 6 bases and V 5 bases, and 12 bases lay outside the gene matches. The CDR3 is made up of 16 amino acids. CDR3 in amino acids: CASSFQASGTLDTQYF. DNA for the CDR3: TGCGCCAGCAGCTTTCAGGCTAGCGGGACCTTGGATACGCAGTATTTT.